This T cell receptor (beta chain) came from a study of regulatory dendritic cells for organ transplantation. The CDR3 is 14 residues long. Germline CDR1 LNHDA, CDR2 SQIVND (reference sequence). J lost 6 bases, V lost 5 bases, and 10 bases had no gene match. Here immunoSEQ multiplex PCR was the method, and the copy in TCRdb shows in-frame clones only, minus some. The sample comprises 20,000 to 25,000 clones, around two thirds of which are singletons, and 0.7% to 1% rests with the top ten. The clonotype was recovered from a human donor in good health. V usage is TRBV19 and J usage is TRBJ2-7; 7 nucleotides align to TRBD1. Sequencing used memory CD4+ T cells from blood. Indicated subset: CD45RO+ memory T cells. CDR3 in amino acids: CASSLYRGPAEQYF. The CDR3 coding sequence is TGTGCCAGTAGTCTCTACAGGGGACCAGCCGAGCAGTACTTC.